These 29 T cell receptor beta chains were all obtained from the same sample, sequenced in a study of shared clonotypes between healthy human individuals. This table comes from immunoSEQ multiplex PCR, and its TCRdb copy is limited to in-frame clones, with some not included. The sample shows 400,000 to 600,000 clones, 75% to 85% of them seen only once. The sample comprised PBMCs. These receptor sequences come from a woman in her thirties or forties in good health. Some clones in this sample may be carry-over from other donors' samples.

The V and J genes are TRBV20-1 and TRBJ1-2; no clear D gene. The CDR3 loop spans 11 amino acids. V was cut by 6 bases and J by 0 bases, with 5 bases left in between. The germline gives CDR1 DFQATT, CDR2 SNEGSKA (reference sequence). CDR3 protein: CSALSNYGYTF. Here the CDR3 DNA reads TGCAGTGCACTATCTAACTATGGCTACACCTTC.

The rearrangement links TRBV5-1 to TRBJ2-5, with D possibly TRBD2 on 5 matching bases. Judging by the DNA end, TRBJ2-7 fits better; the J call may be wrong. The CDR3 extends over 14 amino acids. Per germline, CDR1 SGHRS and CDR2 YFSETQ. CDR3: CASSAASRNYEQYF. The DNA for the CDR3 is TGCGCCAGCAGCGCAGCTAGCCGAAACTACGAGCAGTACTTC.

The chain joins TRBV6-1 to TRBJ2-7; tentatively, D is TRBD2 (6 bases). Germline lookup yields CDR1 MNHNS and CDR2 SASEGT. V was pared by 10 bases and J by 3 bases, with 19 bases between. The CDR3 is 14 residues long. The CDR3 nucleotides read TGTGCCACCGTCCTCGGGCGGGATCTCTACGAGCAGTACTTC. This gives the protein CATVLGRDLYEQYF.

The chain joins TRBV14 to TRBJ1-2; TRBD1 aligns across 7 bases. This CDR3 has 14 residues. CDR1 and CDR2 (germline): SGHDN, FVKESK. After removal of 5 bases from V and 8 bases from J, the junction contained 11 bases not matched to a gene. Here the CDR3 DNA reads TGTGCCAGCAGCGTCACCGGGACAGCGCCCGGCTACACCTTC. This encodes CASSVTGTAPGYTF.

The CDR3 here is CASSLFGGYDEQFF. CDR3 DNA: TGTGCCAGCAGTTTATTTGGAGGGTACGATGAGCAGTTCTTC. The chain carries TRBV27 and TRBJ2-1; a possible D gene is TRBD2 (6 bases). V was shortened by 1 base and J by 8 bases, with 12 bases between the two germline ends. Germline V CDR1 and CDR2: MNHEY, SMNVEV (reference sequence). This CDR3 is 14 amino acids long.

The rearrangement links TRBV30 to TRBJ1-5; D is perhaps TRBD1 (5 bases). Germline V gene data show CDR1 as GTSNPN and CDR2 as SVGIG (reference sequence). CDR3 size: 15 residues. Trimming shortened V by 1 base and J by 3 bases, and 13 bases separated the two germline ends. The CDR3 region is CAWSGGGMDNQPQHF. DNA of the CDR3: TGTGCCTGGAGTGGGGGGGGAATGGACAATCAGCCCCAGCATTTT.

CDR3 DNA: TGTGCCAGCAGTAAATTGGGGCGGGAGTATTACGAGCAGTACTTC. It encodes CASSKLGREYYEQYF. V and J are TRBV6-1 and TRBJ2-7; TRBD2 matches 7 bases. The J segment lost 4 bases and the V segment lost 5 bases, leaving 11 bases of the junction unmatched. Germline CDR1 is MNHNS and CDR2 is SASEGT. This CDR3 spans 15 amino acids.

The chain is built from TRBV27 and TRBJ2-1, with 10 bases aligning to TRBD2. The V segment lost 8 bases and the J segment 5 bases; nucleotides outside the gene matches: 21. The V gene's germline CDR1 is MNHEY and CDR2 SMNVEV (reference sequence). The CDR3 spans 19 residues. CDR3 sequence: CASFGDASGGLKIHNEQFF. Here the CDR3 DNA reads TGTGCCAGCTTTGGGGATGCTAGCGGGGGATTAAAGATCCACAATGAGCAGTTCTTC.

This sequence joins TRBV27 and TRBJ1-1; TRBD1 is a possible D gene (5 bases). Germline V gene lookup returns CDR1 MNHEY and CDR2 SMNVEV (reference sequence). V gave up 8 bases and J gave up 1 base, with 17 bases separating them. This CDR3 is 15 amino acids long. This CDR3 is CASDPIGGRNTEAFF. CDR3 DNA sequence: TGTGCCAGCGACCCGATTGGGGGAAGGAACACTGAAGCTTTCTTT.

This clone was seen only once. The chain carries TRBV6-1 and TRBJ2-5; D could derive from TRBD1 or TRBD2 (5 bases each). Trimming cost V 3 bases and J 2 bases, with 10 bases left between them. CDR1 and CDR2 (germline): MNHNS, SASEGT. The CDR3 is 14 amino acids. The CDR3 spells CASSEMGRQETQYF. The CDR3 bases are TGTGCCAGCAGTGAGATGGGACGTCAAGAGACCCAGTACTTC.

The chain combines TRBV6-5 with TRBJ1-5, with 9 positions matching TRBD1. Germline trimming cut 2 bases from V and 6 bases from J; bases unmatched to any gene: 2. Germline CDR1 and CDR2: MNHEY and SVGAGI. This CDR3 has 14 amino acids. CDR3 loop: CASSYRTGAQPQHF. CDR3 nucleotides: TGTGCCAGCAGTTACAGGACAGGGGCTCAGCCCCAGCATTTT.

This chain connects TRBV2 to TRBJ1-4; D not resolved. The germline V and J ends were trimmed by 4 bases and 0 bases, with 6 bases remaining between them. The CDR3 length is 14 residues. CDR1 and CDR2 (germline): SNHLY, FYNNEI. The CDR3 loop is CASSGPSTNEKLFF. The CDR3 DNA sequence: TGTGCCAGCAGTGGTCCATCAACTAATGAAAAACTGTTTTTT.

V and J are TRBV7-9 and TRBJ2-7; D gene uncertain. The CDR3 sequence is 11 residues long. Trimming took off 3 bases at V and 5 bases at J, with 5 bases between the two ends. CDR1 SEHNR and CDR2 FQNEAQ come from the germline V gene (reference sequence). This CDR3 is CASSFHHEQYF. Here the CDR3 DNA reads TGTGCCAGCAGCTTTCACCACGAGCAGTACTTC.

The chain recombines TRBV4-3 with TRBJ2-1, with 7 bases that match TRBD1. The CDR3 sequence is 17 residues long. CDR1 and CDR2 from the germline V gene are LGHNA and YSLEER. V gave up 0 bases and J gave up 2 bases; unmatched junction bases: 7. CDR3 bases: TGCGCCAGCAGCCAAGATTGGGGACAGTGGGCCTACAATGAGCAGTTCTTC. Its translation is CASSQDWGQWAYNEQFF.

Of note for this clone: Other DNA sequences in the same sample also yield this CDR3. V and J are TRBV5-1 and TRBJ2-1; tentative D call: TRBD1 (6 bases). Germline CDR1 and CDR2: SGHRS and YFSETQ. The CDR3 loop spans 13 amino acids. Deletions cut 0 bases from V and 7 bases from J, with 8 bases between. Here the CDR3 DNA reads TGCGCCAGCAGCTTGGGGCAGGGGAATGAGCAGTTCTTC. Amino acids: CASSLGQGNEQFF.

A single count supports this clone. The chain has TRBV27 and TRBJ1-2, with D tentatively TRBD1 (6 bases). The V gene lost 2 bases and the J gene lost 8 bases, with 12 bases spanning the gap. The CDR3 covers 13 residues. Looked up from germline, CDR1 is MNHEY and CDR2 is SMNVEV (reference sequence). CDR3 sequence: CASSLNRVSGYTF. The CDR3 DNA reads TGTGCCAGCAGTTTAAACAGGGTGTCAGGCTACACCTTC.

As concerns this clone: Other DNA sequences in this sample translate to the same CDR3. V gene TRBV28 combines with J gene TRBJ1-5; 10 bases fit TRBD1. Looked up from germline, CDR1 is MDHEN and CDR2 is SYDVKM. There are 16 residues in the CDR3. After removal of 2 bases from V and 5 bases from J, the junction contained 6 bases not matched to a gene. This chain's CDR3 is CASSLLGQGPYQPQHF. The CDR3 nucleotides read TGTGCCAGCAGTTTACTGGGACAGGGGCCGTATCAGCCCCAGCATTTT.

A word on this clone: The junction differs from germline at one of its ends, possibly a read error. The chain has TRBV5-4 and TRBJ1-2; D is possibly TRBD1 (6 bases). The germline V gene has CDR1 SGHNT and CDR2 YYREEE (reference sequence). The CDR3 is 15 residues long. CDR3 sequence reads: CASTSTGTPNYGCTF. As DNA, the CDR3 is TGTGCCAGCACCTCCACCGGGACACCAAACTATGGCTGCACCTTC.

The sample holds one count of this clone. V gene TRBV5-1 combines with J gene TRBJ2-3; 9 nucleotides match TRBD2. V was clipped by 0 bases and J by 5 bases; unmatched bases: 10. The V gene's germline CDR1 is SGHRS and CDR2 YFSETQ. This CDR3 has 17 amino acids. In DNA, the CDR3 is TGCGCCAGCAGCTTGGACGTAGCGGGAGCCTCGGGAGATACGCAGTATTTT. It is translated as CASSLDVAGASGDTQYF.

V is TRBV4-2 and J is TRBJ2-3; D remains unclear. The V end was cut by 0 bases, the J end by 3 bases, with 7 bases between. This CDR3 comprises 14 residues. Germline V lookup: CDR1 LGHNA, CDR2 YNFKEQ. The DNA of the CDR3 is TGTGCCAGCAGCCAAGAACAACGGACAGATACGCAGTATTTT. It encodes CASSQEQRTDTQYF.

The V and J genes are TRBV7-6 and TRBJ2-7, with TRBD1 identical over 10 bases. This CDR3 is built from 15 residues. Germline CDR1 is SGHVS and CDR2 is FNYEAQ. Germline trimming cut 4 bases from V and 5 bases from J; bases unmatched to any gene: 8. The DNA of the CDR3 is TGTGCCAGCAGCTATGAGACAGGGGGCATCGACGAGCAGTACTTC. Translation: CASSYETGGIDEQYF.

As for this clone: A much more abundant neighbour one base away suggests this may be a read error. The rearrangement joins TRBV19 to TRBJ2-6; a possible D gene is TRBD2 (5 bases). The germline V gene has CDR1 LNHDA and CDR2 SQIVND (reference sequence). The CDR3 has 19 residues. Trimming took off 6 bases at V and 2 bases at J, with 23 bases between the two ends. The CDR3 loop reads CASRASGSLLLPGANVLTF. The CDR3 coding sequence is TGTGCCAGTAGAGCCTCGGGGAGCCTCCTATTACCTGGGGCCAACGTCCTGACTTTC.

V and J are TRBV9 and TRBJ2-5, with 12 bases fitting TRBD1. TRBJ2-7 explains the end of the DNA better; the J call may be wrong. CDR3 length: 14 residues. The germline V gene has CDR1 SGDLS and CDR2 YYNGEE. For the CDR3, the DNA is TGTGCCAGCAGCAAAGGGACAGGGGGCGCCGAGCAGTACTTC. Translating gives CASSKGTGGAEQYF.

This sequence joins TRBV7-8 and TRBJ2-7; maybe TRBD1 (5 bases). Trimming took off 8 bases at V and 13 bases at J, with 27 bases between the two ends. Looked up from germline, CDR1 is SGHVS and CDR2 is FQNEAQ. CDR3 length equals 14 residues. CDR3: CASCRGQGSAPLYF. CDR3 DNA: TGTGCCAGCTGTAGGGGCCAAGGTTCCGCTCCTTTATACTTC. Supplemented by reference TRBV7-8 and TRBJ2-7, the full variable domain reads GAGVSQSPRYKVAKRGQDVALRCDPISGHVSLFWYQQALGQGPEFLTYFQNEAQLDKSGLPSDRFFAERPEGSVSTLKIQRTQQEDSAVYLCASCRGQGSAPLYFGPGTRLTVT.

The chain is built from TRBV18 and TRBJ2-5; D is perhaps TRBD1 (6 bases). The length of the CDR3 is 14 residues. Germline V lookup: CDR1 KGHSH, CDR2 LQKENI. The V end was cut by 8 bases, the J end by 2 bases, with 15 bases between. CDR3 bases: TGTGCCAGCGGCCCGGGACACCTACAAGAGACCCAGTACTTC. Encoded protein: CASGPGHLQETQYF.

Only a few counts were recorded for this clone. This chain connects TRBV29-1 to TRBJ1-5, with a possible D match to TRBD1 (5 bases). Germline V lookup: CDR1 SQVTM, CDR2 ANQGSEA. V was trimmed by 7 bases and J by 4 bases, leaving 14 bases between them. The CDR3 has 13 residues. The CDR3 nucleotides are TGCAGCGCTCAGGGTCTATCAAATCAGCCCCAGCATTTT. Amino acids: CSAQGLSNQPQHF. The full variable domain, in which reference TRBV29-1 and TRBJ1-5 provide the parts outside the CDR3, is SAVISQKPSRDICQRGTSLTIQCQVDSQVTMMFWYRQQPGQSLTLIATANQGSEATYESGFVIDKFPISRPNLTFSTLTVSNMSPEDSSIYLCSAQGLSNQPQHFGDGTRLSIL.

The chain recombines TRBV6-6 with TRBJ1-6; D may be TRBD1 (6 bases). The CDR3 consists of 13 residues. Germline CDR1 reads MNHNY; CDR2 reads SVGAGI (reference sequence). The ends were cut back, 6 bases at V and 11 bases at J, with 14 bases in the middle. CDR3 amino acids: CASRDRRLAPLHF. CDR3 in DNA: TGTGCCAGCAGAGACAGGCGCCTTGCACCCCTCCACTTT.

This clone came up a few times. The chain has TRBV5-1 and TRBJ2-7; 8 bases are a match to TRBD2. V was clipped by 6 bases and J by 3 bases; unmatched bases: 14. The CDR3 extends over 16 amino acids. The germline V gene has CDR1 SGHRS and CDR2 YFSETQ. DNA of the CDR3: TGCGCCAGCACCGGGGGGTCCGGGACTAGAGGCTACGAGCAGTACTTC. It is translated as CASTGGSGTRGYEQYF.

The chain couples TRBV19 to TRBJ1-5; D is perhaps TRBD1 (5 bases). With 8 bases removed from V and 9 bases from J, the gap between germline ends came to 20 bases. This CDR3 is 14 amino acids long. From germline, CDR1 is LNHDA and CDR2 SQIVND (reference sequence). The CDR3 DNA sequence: TGTGCCAGTGATAGTACCGGGACGGAGCGGCCCCAGCATTTT. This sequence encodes CASDSTGTERPQHF.